A single sample is the source of the 21 T cell receptor beta chains below, sequenced in a study of T cells after yellow fever vaccination. TCRdb re-derived calls from the 5' RACE reads in MiXCR, one entry per CDR3 protein. This sample yields 450,000 to 550,000 distinct CDR3 sequences, of which 21% are seen a single time; roughly a sixth belongs to the top ten. The sample here was PBMCs, taken around 3 weeks after the first yellow fever vaccination. The receptors originated from a man aged 18 to 35 who received the YFV17D yellow fever vaccine.

A few counts support this clonotype. V is TRBV7-9 and J is TRBJ2-1; D is unresolved. V was pared by 3 bases and J by 9 bases, with 24 bases between. This CDR3 has 17 amino acids. The V gene's germline CDR1 is SEHNR and CDR2 FQNEAQ (reference sequence). CDR3 sequence reads: CASSLGGVADRLAEQFF. In DNA form, the CDR3 reads TGTGCCAGCAGCTTGGGTGGGGTGGCTGACCGATTGGCTGAGCAGTTCTTC.

This clonotype has a handful of counts. CDR3 region: CASSLVGTGSYNEQFF. The CDR3 bases are TGTGCCAGCAGCTTAGTAGGGACAGGTAGCTACAATGAGCAGTTCTTC. The V gene is TRBV7-2, the J gene TRBJ2-1; the match to TRBD1 covers 8 bases. CDR3 length: 16 amino acids. Germline values: CDR1 SGHTA, CDR2 FQGNSA. V lost 1 base to trimming and J lost 3 bases; unmatched junction nucleotides: 5.

This clonotype was detected only a few times. The CDR3 reads CASSLVDRSNQPQHF. The DNA of the CDR3 is TGTGCCAGCAGCTTAGTAGACAGAAGCAATCAGCCCCAGCATTTT. V gene TRBV7-8 combines with J gene TRBJ1-5; possibly TRBD1 for D (5 bases). Germline V CDR1 and CDR2: SGHVS, FQNEAQ. The V end was cut by 1 base, the J end by 1 base, with 8 bases between. The CDR3 spans 15 residues.

Only a few counts were recorded for this clonotype. V and J are TRBV12-3 or TRBV12-4 and TRBJ2-3; 8 bases agree with TRBD2. The CDR3 runs to 14 residues. The V gene end was trimmed by 5 bases and the J gene end by 5 bases; junction bases not matched to a gene: 6. For the CDR3, the DNA is TGTGCCAGCAGTGGGACTAGTATGGGAGATACGCAGTATTTT. Translated, it gives CASSGTSMGDTQYF.

This clonotype was observed at least ten times. This chain uses TRBV12-3 or TRBV12-4 with TRBJ1-5, with 11 bases fitting TRBD1. V dropped 6 bases and J dropped 5; count of bases not matched to a gene: 6. This CDR3 is built from 15 residues. DNA of the CDR3: TGTGCCAGCAGCTATAAGGACAGGGGGCATCAGCCCCAGCATTTT. Translated, it gives CASSYKDRGHQPQHF.

The chain joins TRBV3-1 to TRBJ2-6; D possibly uses TRBD1 or TRBD2 (5 bases each). V lost 7 bases and J 2 bases, leaving 18 bases between the germline ends. The CDR3 is 17 residues long. Germline lookup yields CDR1 LGHDT and CDR2 YNNKEL (reference sequence). The CDR3 loop reads CASTQRGLATGANVLTF. Here the CDR3 DNA reads TGTGCCAGCACTCAACGGGGCTTAGCTACTGGGGCCAACGTCCTGACTTTC.

The CDR3 loop reads CASSHPGGGKETQYF. The CDR3 nucleotides are TGTGCCAGCAGCCACCCCGGGGGGGGGAAGGAGACCCAGTACTTC. J is TRBJ2-5 and V is TRBV6-1; 8 bases agree with TRBD2. Germline CDR1 reads MNHNS; CDR2 reads SASEGT. The CDR3 loop spans 15 amino acids. After removal of 6 bases from V and 5 bases from J, the junction contained 11 bases not matched to a gene.

The table lists this clonotype with many counts. The DNA for the CDR3 is TGCGCCAGCAGCTTGACACAGGAGGAGACCCAGTACTTC. Protein sequence: CASSLTQEETQYF. The chain combines TRBV5-1 with TRBJ2-5, with D tentatively TRBD1 (5 bases). The CDR3 consists of 13 residues. From germline, CDR1 is SGHRS and CDR2 YFSETQ. V lost 1 base, J lost 5 bases, and 9 bases lay in between.

The chain joins TRBV6-5 to TRBJ2-3; 9 nucleotides line up with TRBD1. Germline V gives CDR1 MNHEY, CDR2 SVGAGI. The CDR3 loop spans 14 amino acids. V shed 4 bases, J shed 6 bases, and the junction held 5 bases outside the gene matches. CDR3 in DNA: TGTGCCAGCAGTTCGTCGACAGGGGGGGATACGCAGTATTTT. Its translation: CASSSSTGGDTQYF.

This clonotype was detected once. The genes are TRBV6-5 and TRBJ1-2; D remains ambiguous. The CDR3 is 15 amino acids. Between the trimmed V and J ends, which lost 2 bases and 4 bases, there was a span of 14 bases. In germline, CDR1 is MNHEY, CDR2 SVGAGI. The CDR3 coding sequence is TGTGCCAGCAGTTACGTGGCAGAATCCCTCTATGGCTACACCTTC. Its translation: CASSYVAESLYGYTF.

The chain has TRBV15 and TRBJ1-1; maybe TRBD1 (5 bases). The CDR3 runs 16 residues. Germline loops: CDR1 LNHNV, CDR2 YYDKDF (reference sequence). Trimming took off 2 bases at V and 0 bases at J, with 13 bases between the two ends. The CDR3 loop reads CATSRKARALNTEAFF. DNA for the CDR3: TGTGCCACCAGCAGAAAAGCCAGGGCCTTGAACACTGAAGCTTTCTTT. Drawing the rest from reference TRBV15 and TRBJ1-1, the complete variable domain is DAMVIQNPRYQVTQFGKPVTLSCSQTLNHNVMYWYQQKSSQAPKLLFHYYDKDFNNEADTPDNFQSRRPNTSFCFLDIRSPGLGDTAMYLCATSRKARALNTEAFFGQGTRLTVV.

This clonotype was seen a handful of times. This rearrangement joins TRBV7-2 to TRBJ2-5; perhaps TRBD2 as D (7 bases). Germline CDR1 SGHTA, CDR2 FQGNSA. The CDR3 spans 16 residues. Trimming removed 1 base at V and 4 bases at J, with 16 bases between. In DNA, the CDR3 is TGTGCCAGCAGCTTAGATAAGGGGGGGAGGGGAGAGACCCAGTACTTC. It yields the protein CASSLDKGGRGETQYF.

This clonotype appeared a few times. CDR3 coding DNA: TGTGCCAGCAGCTCCGGGACAGATAACGGGGAGCTGTTTTTT. Its protein is CASSSGTDNGELFF. The chain recombines TRBV7-9 with TRBJ2-2, with 7 positions matching TRBD1. This CDR3 contains 14 residues. J was trimmed by 7 bases and V by 4 bases; bases with no gene match: 6. Germline V gene sequence: CDR1 SEHNR, CDR2 FQNEAQ (reference sequence). Full variable domain (rest looked up from reference TRBV7-9 and TRBJ2-2): DTGVSQNPRHKITKRGQNVTFRCDPISEHNRLYWYRQTLGQGPEFLTYFQNEAQLEKSRLLSDRFSAERPKGSFSTLEIQRTEQGDSAMYLCASSSGTDNGELFFGEGSRLTVL.

In this sample, this clonotype turned up a few times. The chain's CDR3 is CAISTDLNTEAFF. CDR3 in DNA: TGTGCCATCAGTACGGACTTGAACACTGAAGCTTTCTTT. The V call is TRBV10-3, the J call TRBJ1-1; D call uncertain. There are 13 residues in the CDR3. The V end was cut by 5 bases, the J end by 0 bases, with 7 bases between. The germline CDR1 and CDR2 sequences are ENHRY and SYGVKD.

The table lists this clonotype with a few counts. This sequence joins TRBV5-1 and TRBJ1-5; tentative D call: TRBD1 (6 bases). This CDR3 is 14 amino acids long. V was shortened by 0 bases and J by 8 bases, with 12 bases between the two germline ends. Germline loops: CDR1 SGHRS, CDR2 YFSETQ. The CDR3, as DNA: TGCGCCAGCAGCTTGGCCGGCAGGGGTGAGCCCCAGCATTTT. This sequence encodes CASSLAGRGEPQHF.

The chain couples TRBV27 to TRBJ2-1; 10 bases map to TRBD2. V was pared by 3 bases and J by 10 bases, with 6 bases of the junction left unmatched. The CDR3 is 14 amino acids. Germline loops: CDR1 MNHEY, CDR2 SMNVEV (reference sequence). CDR3 bases: TGTGCCAGCAGTTTGAGCGGGGGGGCCTGGGAGCAGTTCTTC. It specifies CASSLSGGAWEQFF.

V gene TRBV6-2 or TRBV6-3 combines with J gene TRBJ2-1; D may be TRBD2 (6 bases). Germline V CDR1 and CDR2: MNHEY, SVGEGT. Deletions cut 2 bases from V and 6 bases from J, with 11 bases between. The CDR3 loop spans 14 amino acids. The CDR3 spells CASSYGGATNEQFF. CDR3 sequence (DNA): TGTGCCAGCAGTTACGGCGGGGCTACCAATGAGCAGTTCTTC.

The chain employs TRBV4-3 and TRBJ2-3, with a weak D call TRBD1 (6 bases). Germline CDR1 is LGHNA and CDR2 is YSLEER. The CDR3 extends over 18 amino acids. With 1 base removed from V and 0 bases from J, the gap between germline ends came to 17 bases. The DNA of the CDR3 is TGCGCCAGCAGCCAAGCCACGACAGGTTTCGGTAGCACAGATACGCAGTATTTT. This codes for CASSQATTGFGSTDTQYF.

This clonotype has a count of ten or more. Written as DNA, the CDR3 is TGTGCCAGCAGTTTAGGGGTCAGGCCCTACGAGCAGTACTTC. Translated: CASSLGVRPYEQYF. The genes are TRBV12-3 or TRBV12-4 and TRBJ2-7; no clear D. CDR3 size: 14 residues. Trimming removed 1 base at V and 2 bases at J, with 9 bases between.

The chain uses TRBV6-2 or TRBV6-3 and TRBJ1-3; D is uncertain. Germline assignment: CDR1 MNHEY and CDR2 SVGEGT. V was pared by 2 bases and J by 6 bases, with 17 bases between. The CDR3 has 16 amino acids. Here the CDR3 reads CASSYGPQRTINTIYF. In DNA, the CDR3 is TGTGCCAGCAGTTACGGGCCCCAACGGACCATAAACACCATATATTTT.

This clonotype was observed a handful of times. The chain uses TRBV9 and TRBJ1-5; D possibly corresponds to TRBD1 (6 bases). Trimming shortened V by 2 bases and J by 2 bases, and 11 bases separated the two germline ends. Germline V gene data show CDR1 as SGDLS and CDR2 as YYNGEE. This CDR3 has 15 amino acids. Here the CDR3 DNA reads TGTGCCAGCAGCGTGGGGGGGCTCGGCAATCAGCCCCAGCATTTT. Translation gives CASSVGGLGNQPQHF.